This T cell receptor (beta chain) comes out of a study of T cell responses to AZD1222 COVID-19 vaccine. Repertoires were generated with immunoSEQ multiplex PCR, while TCRdb's copy carries only in-frame clones and drops some. This sample has about 140,000 clones, with 85% found just once. The receptor was derived from an adult who received the MenACWY meningococcal vaccine as a control. This material consisted of peripheral blood, taken 28 days after the second dose of the MenACWY control vaccine.

Here the CDR3 reads CASSGRVMETEAFF. CDR3 bases: TGTGCCAGCAGTGGCCGGGTCATGGAGACTGAAGCTTTCTTT. The chain has TRBV25-1 and TRBJ1-1; no firm D call. The V gene lost 4 bases and the J gene lost 5 bases, with 14 bases spanning the gap. Germline assignment: CDR1 MGHDK and CDR2 SYGVNS. The CDR3 totals 14 residues.